The source of this T cell receptor beta chain is a study of blood T cell repertoires in COVID-19. The CDR3 spans 15 residues. Trimming pared 8 bases from V and 1 base from J, leaving 12 bases between. The V gene's germline CDR1 is MNHEY and CDR2 SVGAGI. Repertoires were generated with immunoSEQ multiplex PCR, while TCRdb's copy carries only in-frame clones and drops some. The sample records 150,000 to 200,000 clones, around 84% being singletons. This chain connects TRBV6-5 to TRBJ1-6; a possible D gene is TRBD1 (5 bases). What was sequenced was PBMCs or T cells enriched from blood (not recorded which). This sequence was found in a middle-aged man who had recovered from COVID-19. CDR3 DNA sequence: TGTGCCAGCTATCCGGGGGGGTCCTATAATTCACCCCTCCACTTT. It specifies CASYPGGSYNSPLHF.